The clone carrying this T cell receptor (beta chain) has a count of ten or more. Noted time point: longitudinal time-point 3. PBMCs stored at -80 C, 2 million in total, were the source of the unsorted libraries. Synthesis of cDNA was performed by 5'RACE using 10-nucleotide random UMIs. TCRdb reanalysed the 5' RACE reads using MiXCR and keeps one entry per CDR3 protein. The data hold 43,000 or so distinct CDR3 sequences, with roughly 12% observed a single time. This specimen belongs to a study of neurological immune-mediated disorders. The CDR3 is 12 amino acids. V lost 2 bases and J lost 4, with 7 bases in between. Germline V lookup: CDR1 DFQATT, CDR2 SNEGSKA (reference sequence).

The sequence derives from a man aged 30 to 39 in good health. The chain combines TRBV20-1 with TRBJ2-3, with D hard to call. Sequencing was performed on PBMCs. CDR3 region: CSARRVADTQYF. CDR3 bases: TGCAGTGCTAGACGGGTGGCAGATACGCAGTATTTT.